Listed below are T cell receptor beta chains from one sample, sequenced in a study of CD8 T cells in Susac syndrome. TCRdb re-derived calls from the immunoSEQ multiplex PCR reads in MiXCR, one entry per CDR3 protein. Of approximately 76,000 distinct CDR3 sequences in the sample, roughly 94% were seen once. Material for sequencing was CD8+ T cells from PBMCs. The receptors come from a human donor with multiple sclerosis. Each CDR3 is given with its conserved first and last residue. A D gene is named only where the DNA matches it firmly. For some rows the clone size is stated as once, few or many, or as a class when expanded; others skip it.

>TRBV27|-|TRBD1|TRBJ1-5
TGTGCCAGCAGTTTAATCACAGGGGGCGGACAGCCCCAGCATTTT
CASSLITGGGQPQHF
>TRBV4-3|-|TRBD2|TRBJ2-1
TGCGCCAGCAGCCAAGATAGGGGTCTAGCGGGTTACAATGAGCAGTTCTTC
CASSQDRGLAGYNEQFF
>TRBV13|-|-|TRBJ2-5
TGTGCCAGCAGCTTAGCCGCTGACCAAGAGACCCAGTACTTC
CASSLAADQETQYF
>TRBV29-1|-|-|TRBJ2-1
TGCAGCGCGTGGGACTTCTCCTACAATGAGCAGTTCTTC
CSAWDFSYNEQFF
>TRBV19|-|-|TRBJ1-1
TGTGCCAGTAGTACCCCTAGAGGTATTAACACTGAAGCTTTCTTT
CASSTPRGINTEAFF
>TRBV7-2|once|TRBD1|TRBJ1-1
TGTGCCACTAAATCCGGGACAGAAGAAGCTTTCTTT
CATKSGTEEAFF
>TRBV4-3|-|-|TRBJ1-6
TGCGCCAGCAGCAAATACAGGGTTCGATACTCACCCCTCCACTTT
CASSKYRVRYSPLHF
>TRBV5-1|-|-|TRBJ2-3
TGCGCCAGCAGCTTGTGGGCAGGCCACGAAGCTAGCACAGATACGCAGTATTTT
CASSLWAGHEASTDTQYF
>TRBV5-1|-|-|TRBJ2-1
TGCGCGTCTGGGGCGGCCTCCTACAATGAGCAGTTCTTC
CASGAASYNEQFF
>TRBV6-2/TRBV6-3|once|-|TRBJ2-7
TGTGCCAGCAGTTATGCGGGGAAACCTTACGAGCAGTACTTC
CASSYAGKPYEQYF
>TRBV21-1|-|-|TRBJ2-5
TGTGCCAGCAGACTAAAAGTGTTCGGGACTAGCCCAGAGACCCAGTACTTC
CASRLKVFGTSPETQYF
>TRBV27|once|-|TRBJ2-7
TGTGCCAGCAGTTTCCAGGAGGACTACGAGCAGTACTTC
CASSFQEDYEQYF
>TRBV5-4|-|-|TRBJ2-7
TGTGCCAGCAGCCTAAACAGGGACTACGAGCAGTACTTC
CASSLNRDYEQYF
>TRBV18|-|-|TRBJ1-2
TGTGCCAGCTCACCACCGGGCTACACCTTC
CASSPPGYTF
>TRBV30|-|-|TRBJ1-2
TGTGCTCGGCCAGCAAGCTATGGCTACACCTTC
CARPASYGYTF
>TRBV3-1|-|TRBD2|TRBJ2-2
TGTGCCAGCAGCCTCCGTAGACTAGCGGGTGGGGCCGGGGAGCTGTTTTTT
CASSLRRLAGGAGELFF
>TRBV4-2|once|-|TRBJ2-2
TGTGCCAGCAGCCCCCGATCTGCGGCCGGGGAGCTGTTTTTT
CASSPRSAAGELFF
>TRBV5-6|-|-|TRBJ1-2
TGTGCCAGCAGCGGAGGGCCCATGGACTATGGCTACACCTTC
CASSGGPMDYGYTF
>TRBV4-2|-|TRBD1|TRBJ2-7
TGTGCCAGCAGCCAAGAAGGGACAGGGTTCTACGAGCAGTACTTC
CASSQEGTGFYEQYF
>TRBV7-2|-|TRBD2|TRBJ2-6
TGTGCCAGCACCTACCCGGGTAGCGGGGGGTACGGGGCCAACGTCCTGACTTTC
CASTYPGSGGYGANVLTF
>TRBV27|once|-|TRBJ2-3
TGTGCCAGCAGTTTATCGGTAACACCTCGGGGAGATACGCAGTATTTT
CASSLSVTPRGDTQYF
>TRBV5-6|-|-|TRBJ1-2
TGTGCCAGCAGCTTGTGGCCGGCCTTCTATGGCTACACCTTC
CASSLWPAFYGYTF
>TRBV30|-|-|TRBJ2-2
TGTGCCTGGAGTGTAGGGGCCGGGGAGCTGTTTTTT
CAWSVGAGELFF
>TRBV18|-|TRBD2|TRBJ2-1
TGTGCCAGCTCACCAACTACTAGCGGGTTTACCAATGAGCAGTTCTTC
CASSPTTSGFTNEQFF
>TRBV15|-|TRBD2|TRBJ2-5
TGTGCCACCAGCGCCGGGACTAGCGGGGGGAGGGAGACCCAGTACTTC
CATSAGTSGGRETQYF
>TRBV6-5|-|-|TRBJ2-7
TGTGCCAGCAGTTACGGGGGACCTGGCAGGGACGAGCAGTACTTC
CASSYGGPGRDEQYF
>TRBV27|-|TRBD2|TRBJ2-1
TGTGCCAGCTCCCTATGGGCCCTAGCGGCCAATGAGCAGTTCTTC
CASSLWALAANEQFF
>TRBV7-8|-|TRBD2|TRBJ2-3
TGTGCCAGCAGCCTCTGGACTAGCGGGGGTAGCACAGATACGCAGTATTTT
CASSLWTSGGSTDTQYF